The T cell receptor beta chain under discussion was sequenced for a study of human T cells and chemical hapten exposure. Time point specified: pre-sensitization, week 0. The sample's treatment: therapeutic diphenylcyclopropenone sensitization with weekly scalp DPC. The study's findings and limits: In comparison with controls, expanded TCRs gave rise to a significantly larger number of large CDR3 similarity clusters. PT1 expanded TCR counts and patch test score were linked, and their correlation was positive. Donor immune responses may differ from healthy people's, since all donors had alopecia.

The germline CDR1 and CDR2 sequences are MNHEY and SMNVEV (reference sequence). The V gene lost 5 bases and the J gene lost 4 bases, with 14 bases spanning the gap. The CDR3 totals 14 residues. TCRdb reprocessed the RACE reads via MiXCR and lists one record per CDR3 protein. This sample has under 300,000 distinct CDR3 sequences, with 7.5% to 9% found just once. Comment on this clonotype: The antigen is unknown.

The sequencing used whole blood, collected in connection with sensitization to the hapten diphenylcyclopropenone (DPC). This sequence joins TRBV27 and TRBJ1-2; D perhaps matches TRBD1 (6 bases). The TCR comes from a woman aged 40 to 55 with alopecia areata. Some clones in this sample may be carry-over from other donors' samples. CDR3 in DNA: TGTGCCAGCAGTCTACAGGGATTAGCCTATGGCTACACCTTC. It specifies CASSLQGLAYGYTF.